This T cell receptor (beta chain) comes out of a study of PD-L1 blockade in urothelial cancer. Overall study: The patients had undergone anywhere from 0 to 3 prior chemotherapy regimens.

CDR3 size: 16 residues. V dropped 2 bases and J dropped 1 base, with 11 bases sitting between them. CDR1 is MGHRA, CDR2 YSYEKL, per germline. Time point: peripheral blood 6 weeks after treatment start. Assay used: immunoSEQ multiplex PCR; TCRdb lists only in-frame clones, some missing. In the table there are 35,000 to 45,000 clones, approximately 83% of which are singletons. This TCR derives from a man aged 55 to 70 with urothelial cancer. The rearrangement uses TRBV4-1 and TRBJ2-2; D perhaps matches TRBD2 (6 bases). The source material was PBMCs, sampled around atezolizumab (anti-PD-L1) treatment. CDR3 coding DNA: TGCGCCAGCAGCCAACAGGGACTCCAGAACACCGGGGAGCTGTTTTTT. Its translation: CASSQQGLQNTGELFF.